Below are 19 T cell receptor beta chains sequenced from a single sample in a study of persistence of HIV-infected CD4 T cells. Lysates of CMV-infected fibroblasts at 10 ug/mL stimulated these cells. CD40L-negative CD69-negative CD45RO-high memory CD4+ T cells were sorted as populations depleted of antigen-responding cells. Their specific antigens are unknown. The libraries were made with immunoSEQ version 4 in survey mode. Produced via immunoSEQ multiplex PCR; TCRdb's table is partial and in-frame only. The table has under 60,000 clones, about four fifths seen once. The source material was CD4+ T cells sorted from PBMCs after roughly 18-hour stimulation, sampled from a patient who received antiretroviral therapy. The receptors derive from an adult man with HIV who was CMV-seropositive.

The rearrangement links TRBV30 to TRBJ1-2, with no clear D. CDR1 and CDR2 from the germline V gene are GTSNPN and SVGIG (reference sequence). This CDR3 comprises 12 residues. Trimming took off 2 bases at V and 5 bases at J, with 9 bases between the two ends. CDR3 sequence reads: CAWSLTDYGYTF. DNA for the CDR3: TGTGCCTGGAGTTTAACGGATTATGGCTACACCTTC.

V usage is TRBV27 and J usage is TRBJ2-7; TRBD2 is a possible D gene (7 bases). The V and J ends lost 2 bases and 5 bases respectively, with 13 bases between them. This CDR3 region has 14 residues. The germline V gene has CDR1 MNHEY and CDR2 SMNVEV (reference sequence). DNA for the CDR3: TGTGCCAGCAGTTTACCCGGGGGGCGGCACGAGCAGTACTTC. Translation: CASSLPGGRHEQYF.

V and J are TRBV28 and TRBJ2-7, with D tentatively TRBD2 (5 bases). Germline lookup yields CDR1 MDHEN and CDR2 SYDVKM. Trimming shortened V by 3 bases and J by 7 bases, and 19 bases separated the two germline ends. The CDR3 contains 15 residues. CDR3 DNA sequence: TGTGCCAGCAGTTTTTCCCCTTTGGACTCGCCAGAGCAGTACTTC. Its translation: CASSFSPLDSPEQYF.

The rearrangement joins TRBV11-3 to TRBJ2-2; tentative D call: TRBD2 (5 bases). CDR1 and CDR2 (germline): SGHNT, YENEEA. V was clipped by 4 bases and J by 0 bases, with 12 bases between them. The CDR3 has 16 residues. CDR3 bases: TGTGCCAGCAGCTCCTACACCGGGGCGAACACCGGGGAGCTGTTTTTT. This sequence encodes CASSSYTGANTGELFF.

This rearrangement joins TRBV30 to TRBJ1-3, with unresolved D. Trimming cost V 3 bases and J 2 bases, with 11 bases left between them. Germline V CDR1 and CDR2: GTSNPN, SVGIG (reference sequence). The CDR3 covers 14 residues. This chain's CDR3 is CAWSRHNTGNTIYF. CDR3 nucleotide sequence: TGTGCCTGGAGCCGACACAACACTGGAAACACCATATATTTT.

V and J are TRBV5-1 and TRBJ2-1, with 11 bases identical to TRBD2. The CDR3 has 15 amino acids. The V gene end was trimmed by 3 bases and the J gene end by 6 bases; junction bases not matched to a gene: 5. Germline V gene sequence: CDR1 SGHRS, CDR2 YFSETQ. The CDR3 protein is CASSSLAGGSNEQFF. For the CDR3, the DNA is TGCGCCAGCAGCTCGCTAGCGGGAGGTAGCAATGAGCAGTTCTTC.

The chain combines TRBV9 with TRBJ2-1, with D perhaps TRBD1 (6 bases). The CDR3 is 16 residues long. With 4 bases removed from V and 3 bases from J, the gap between germline ends came to 17 bases. Germline CDR1 reads SGDLS; CDR2 reads YYNGEE. This CDR3 reads CASSPTGTLLYNEQFF. The CDR3 DNA reads as TGTGCCAGCAGCCCCACCGGGACACTTCTCTACAATGAGCAGTTCTTC.

The chain couples TRBV7-3 to TRBJ1-6; perhaps TRBD1 as D (5 bases). This CDR3 region has 14 residues. Germline values: CDR1 SGHTA, CDR2 FQGTGA. The V gene lost 5 bases and the J gene lost 4 bases, with 9 bases spanning the gap. The CDR3 spells CASSRDGYNSPLHF. CDR3 nucleotides: TGTGCCAGCAGCCGGGACGGATATAATTCACCCCTCCACTTT.

V is TRBV7-8 and J is TRBJ2-1, with D possibly matching TRBD2 (6 bases). Germline V CDR1 and CDR2: SGHVS, FQNEAQ. V was clipped by 3 bases and J by 0 bases, with 9 bases between them. This CDR3 has 15 residues. The CDR3 spells CASSLNGGSYNEQFF. CDR3 nucleotides: TGTGCCAGCAGCTTGAACGGGGGCTCCTACAATGAGCAGTTCTTC.

V is TRBV7-2 and J is TRBJ2-2; 8 nucleotides align to TRBD1. Germline trimming cut 7 bases from V and 4 bases from J; bases unmatched to any gene: 11. This CDR3 spans 16 amino acids. Per the germline V gene, CDR1 is SGHTA and CDR2 is FQGNSA. CDR3: CASILRTGFFTGELFF. CDR3 nucleotide sequence: TGTGCCAGCATCCTGCGGACAGGGTTTTTCACCGGGGAGCTGTTTTTT.

V and J are TRBV5-1 and TRBJ1-2; maybe TRBD1 (5 bases). The CDR3 length is 15 residues. V shed 4 bases and J shed 2 bases, with 15 bases lying between them. Germline V CDR1 and CDR2: SGHRS, YFSETQ. The CDR3 DNA reads as TGCGCCAGCAGCCCGGGTGGGGGGAGCAACTATGGCTACACCTTC. Its protein is CASSPGGGSNYGYTF.

This clone was picked up a small number of times. CDR3 loop: CAWSGTSGGLFSYEQYF. The CDR3 DNA follows: TGTGCCTGGAGTGGGACTAGCGGGGGGCTCTTCTCCTACGAGCAGTACTTC. The chain employs TRBV30 and TRBJ2-7, with 14 bases identical to TRBD2. Germline assignment: CDR1 GTSNPN and CDR2 SVGIG (reference sequence). The CDR3 loop spans 17 amino acids. With V trimmed by 1 base and J by 0 bases, 5 bases remained unmatched.

This clone appeared a single time. The chain recombines TRBV18 with TRBJ1-2, with TRBD1 as a possible D gene (5 bases). The CDR3 sequence is 14 residues long. Germline V lookup: CDR1 KGHSH, CDR2 LQKENI. V shed 5 bases and J shed 1 base, with 11 bases lying between them. As DNA, the CDR3 is TGTGCCAGCTCAGGCACAGGAAATAACTATGGCTACACCTTC. As protein: CASSGTGNNYGYTF.

This sequence joins TRBV10-1 and TRBJ1-2; D gene ambiguous. The CDR3 contains 16 residues. Deletions cut 5 bases from V and 0 bases from J, with 16 bases between. Germline V gives CDR1 WNHNN, CDR2 SYGVQD (reference sequence). The CDR3 region has the DNA TGCGCCAGCAGTTACCGACCGATACCTCCTAACTATGGCTACACCTTC. It is translated as CASSYRPIPPNYGYTF.

This rearrangement joins TRBV19 to TRBJ1-1, with unresolved D. Per the germline V gene, CDR1 is LNHDA and CDR2 is SQIVND (reference sequence). The CDR3 length is 11 residues. With 0 bases removed from V and 9 bases from J, the gap between germline ends came to 5 bases. CDR3 sequence: CASSIDRQAFF. CDR3 coding DNA: TGTGCCAGTAGTATAGATCGGCAAGCTTTCTTT.

This chain joins TRBV29-1 and TRBJ2-7; TRBD1 is a possible D gene (6 bases). V gave up 3 bases and J gave up 0 bases, with 12 bases separating them. This CDR3 has 14 amino acids. CDR1 and CDR2 from the germline V gene are SQVTM and ANQGSEA. CDR3 sequence: CSVEKQGISYEQYF. The CDR3 DNA follows: TGCAGCGTTGAGAAACAGGGAATCTCCTACGAGCAGTACTTC.

The chain joins TRBV4-2 to TRBJ1-1, with D possibly matching TRBD1 (6 bases). V lost 1 base, J lost 4 bases, and 7 bases lay in between. Germline-derived CDR1 and CDR2 are LGHNA and YNFKEQ. CDR3 size: 13 residues. CDR3 in DNA: TGTGCCAGCAGCCAAGGCAGGGGCACTGAAGCTTTCTTT. Encoded protein: CASSQGRGTEAFF.

CDR3 sequence reads: CASSLSGAIYNEQFF. For the CDR3, the DNA is TGTGCCAGCAGCTTGAGCGGCGCGATTTACAATGAGCAGTTCTTC. The J gene is TRBJ2-1, the V gene TRBV7-2; D may be TRBD2 (5 bases). V was clipped by 3 bases and J by 4 bases, with 13 bases between them. Germline CDR1 and CDR2: SGHTA and FQGNSA. CDR3 length equals 15 residues.

CDR3 loop: CAWSAGPSYEQYF. The DNA for the CDR3 is TGTGCCTGGAGTGCCGGCCCCTCCTACGAGCAGTACTTC. The rearrangement uses TRBV30 and TRBJ2-7, with no clear D. This CDR3 comprises 13 residues. The V and J ends lost 1 base and 0 bases respectively, with 7 bases between them. Per the germline V gene, CDR1 is GTSNPN and CDR2 is SVGIG (reference sequence). The full variable domain, completed using reference TRBV30 and TRBJ2-7, is SQTIHQWPATLVQPVGSPLSLECTVEGTSNPNLYWYRQAAGRGLQLLFYSVGIGQISSEVPQNLSASRPQDRQFILSSKKLLLSDSGFYLCAWSAGPSYEQYFGPGTRLTVT.